A single sample gave rise to the 10 T cell receptor beta chains below, sequenced in a study of long-term antiretroviral therapy in people with HIV. The assay used was immunoSEQ (version v3.0), run at survey level. Clones were read by immunoSEQ multiplex PCR, and TCRdb kept only the in-frame ones, dropping some. The repertoire holds some 28,000 clones, with around 89% as singletons. The sample was unsorted PBMCs, taken 0.5 years after starting antiretroviral therapy. The receptors were sampled from a woman between 18 and 29 years old with HIV.

This clone was found a few times. The CDR3 sequence: CASSPRGSGNTGELFF. CDR3 DNA: TGTGCCAGTAGTCCCCGGGGAAGCGGGAACACCGGGGAGCTGTTTTTT. This chain uses TRBV19 with TRBJ2-2; maybe TRBD2 (5 bases). The CDR3 contains 16 residues. V lost 5 bases and J lost 1, with 14 bases in between. Germline CDR1 and CDR2: LNHDA and SQIVND (reference sequence).

The rearrangement joins TRBV4-3 to TRBJ2-7, with D possibly matching TRBD1 (6 bases). This CDR3 comprises 16 residues. CDR1 is LGHNA, CDR2 YSLEER, per germline. The V end was cut by 0 bases, the J end by 0 bases, with 12 bases between. CDR3 DNA sequence: TGCGCCAGCAGCCAAGATCCAGCCAGGGGCTCCTACGAGCAGTACTTC. Residues: CASSQDPARGSYEQYF.

This rearrangement joins TRBV28 to TRBJ2-7; 8 bases agree with TRBD2. After removal of 3 bases from V and 2 bases from J, the junction contained 3 bases not matched to a gene. This CDR3 comprises 14 residues. Germline assignment: CDR1 MDHEN and CDR2 SYDVKM. For the CDR3, the DNA is TGTGCCAGCAGTTTCCAGCGGGGGACCTACGAGCAGTACTTC. Translated, it gives CASSFQRGTYEQYF.

This chain connects TRBV9 to TRBJ2-2, with no clear D. Trimming removed 0 bases at V and 1 base at J, with 7 bases between. Germline CDR1 reads SGDLS; CDR2 reads YYNGEE. There are 15 residues in the CDR3. The CDR3 DNA is TGTGCCAGCAGCGTAGGGCACATGAACACCGGGGAGCTGTTTTTT. Protein product: CASSVGHMNTGELFF.

This chain links TRBV5-6 with TRBJ2-7; tentatively, D is TRBD2 (6 bases). From germline, CDR1 is SGHDT and CDR2 YYEEEE. CDR3 size: 16 residues. V shed 4 bases and J shed 0 bases, with 17 bases lying between them. The CDR3 DNA reads as TGTGCCAGCAGCCCAAACGGGGGACGGACCTCCTACGAGCAGTACTTC. It specifies CASSPNGGRTSYEQYF.

The V and J genes are TRBV5-4 and TRBJ2-7, with 11 positions matching TRBD1. Germline assignment: CDR1 SGHNT and CDR2 YYREEE (reference sequence). This CDR3 has 13 amino acids. The V gene end was trimmed by 4 bases and the J gene end by 3 bases; junction bases not matched to a gene: 0. CDR3 in amino acids: CASSGTGGYEQYF. The CDR3 DNA reads TGTGCCAGCAGCGGGACAGGGGGCTACGAGCAGTACTTC.

The CDR3 nucleotides are TGTGCCAGCAGTTTAACACCTTCTCAAGAGACCCAGTACTTC. It encodes CASSLTPSQETQYF. The chain is built from TRBV28 and TRBJ2-5; no reliable D call. The CDR3 loop spans 14 amino acids. V lost 2 bases and J lost 2, with 9 bases in between. Germline V gene data show CDR1 as MDHEN and CDR2 as SYDVKM.

The chain links TRBV7-3 to TRBJ2-1, with 8 bases aligning to TRBD2. The V segment lost 4 bases and the J segment 9 bases; nucleotides outside the gene matches: 8. The germline V gene encodes CDR1 SGHTA and CDR2 FQGTGA. This CDR3 region has 14 residues. The CDR3 DNA sequence: TGTGCCAGCAGCTCCGGACTAGCCAGCGGTGAGCAGTTCTTC. This gives the protein CASSSGLASGEQFF.

This chain uses TRBV11-2 with TRBJ2-2; 7 bases agree with TRBD2. Per the germline V gene, CDR1 is SGHAT and CDR2 is FQNNGV. CDR3 length: 15 amino acids. The junction had 5 bases not matched to a gene; V was cut back by 2 bases and J by 5 bases. The CDR3 DNA follows: TGTGCCAGCAGCTTAAGCGGGATATCAACCGGGGAGCTGTTTTTT. Its protein product is CASSLSGISTGELFF.

This chain connects TRBV5-1 to TRBJ1-1; 9 nucleotides agree with TRBD1. Per the germline V gene, CDR1 is SGHRS and CDR2 is YFSETQ. CDR3 length: 15 amino acids. Germline trimming cut 5 bases from V and 1 base from J; bases unmatched to any gene: 6. CDR3 sequence: CASSYTGGANTEAFF. Here the CDR3 DNA reads TGCGCCAGCAGTTATACAGGGGGCGCGAACACTGAAGCTTTCTTT.